These 15 T cell receptor beta chains originate from one sample sequenced in a study of shared clonotypes between healthy human individuals. Data came from immunoSEQ multiplex PCR; TCRdb stores just in-frame clones and leaves some out. The data contain about 1.1 million clones, approximately 80% of them singletons. The sequenced sample was memory CD4+ T cells from PBMCs. Subset reported: CD45RA-negative fraction. These TCRs come from a man between 18 and 29 years old in good health. Some clones in this sample may be carry-over from other donors' samples.

The chain recombines TRBV5-1 with TRBJ2-5; D ambiguous. Germline V lookup: CDR1 SGHRS, CDR2 YFSETQ. V was cut by 0 bases and J by 4 bases, with 10 bases left in between. The CDR3 extends over 14 amino acids. CDR3 in amino acids: CASSLGAVGETQYF. The CDR3 DNA follows: TGCGCCAGCAGCTTGGGTGCGGTAGGAGAGACCCAGTACTTC.

The chain joins TRBV6-5 to TRBJ1-2; D is uncertain. The CDR3 is made up of 13 amino acids. V lost 0 bases and J 4 bases, leaving 6 bases between the germline ends. In germline, CDR1 is MNHEY, CDR2 SVGAGI. CDR3 coding DNA: TGTGCCAGCAGTTACTCTACCCGCTATGGCTACACCTTC. Residues: CASSYSTRYGYTF.

The chain is built from TRBV19 and TRBJ1-4; 7 bases are shared with TRBD1. CDR1 is LNHDA and CDR2 is SQIVND in the germline V gene (reference sequence). The CDR3 contains 15 residues. Trimming removed 5 bases from V and 5 bases from J; junction bases left unmatched: 8. DNA for the CDR3: TGTGCCAGTAGTTCCGCCGGGACAGTCAATGAAAAACTGTTTTTT. Translation gives CASSSAGTVNEKLFF.

The V call is TRBV7-9, the J call TRBJ2-5, with a tentative D call TRBD1 (5 bases). Near its end, the DNA agrees better with TRBJ2-7, so the J call may be wrong. The CDR3 totals 11 residues. Per germline, CDR1 SEHNR and CDR2 FQNEAQ (reference sequence). CDR3 amino acids: CASSPGFEQYF. As DNA, the CDR3 is TGTGCCAGCTCGCCAGGGTTCGAGCAGTACTTC.

The genes are TRBV2 and TRBJ2-3; TRBD2 might be the D (6 bases). The germline V gene encodes CDR1 SNHLY and CDR2 FYNNEI. The germline V and J ends were trimmed by 6 bases and 2 bases, with 12 bases remaining between them. This CDR3 is built from 14 residues. The CDR3 is CASSVRRDTDTQYF. For the CDR3, the DNA is TGTGCCAGCAGCGTCCGGCGGGACACAGATACGCAGTATTTT.

V usage is TRBV19 and J usage is TRBJ1-2, with D perhaps TRBD1 (6 bases). This CDR3 spans 16 amino acids. The V end was cut by 4 bases, the J end by 6 bases, with 21 bases between. Germline V gene data show CDR1 as LNHDA and CDR2 as SQIVND (reference sequence). The CDR3 region is CASSTNTGSSLHGYTF. CDR3 nucleotides: TGTGCCAGTAGTACTAATACAGGGAGCTCGCTTCATGGCTACACCTTC.

The genes are TRBV4-2 and TRBJ2-1, with D perhaps matching TRBD1 or TRBD2 (6 bases each). This CDR3 has 15 residues. V lost 3 bases and J lost 2, with 11 bases in between. CDR1 and CDR2 from the germline V gene are LGHNA and YNFKEQ. The CDR3 sequence: CASSQWGATYNEQFF. The CDR3, as DNA: TGTGCCAGCAGCCAGTGGGGGGCCACCTACAATGAGCAGTTCTTC.

CDR3 residues: CASSQRASGSYEQYF. The CDR3 DNA follows: TGTGCCAGCAGCCAACGTGCTAGCGGGAGTTACGAGCAGTACTTC. This sequence joins TRBV4-2 and TRBJ2-7; TRBD2 agrees at 10 bases. With 2 bases clipped from V and 4 bases from J, the junction kept 5 bases outside the gene matches. CDR3 size: 15 residues. Germline V gene lookup returns CDR1 LGHNA and CDR2 YNFKEQ.

The rearrangement uses TRBV4-3 and TRBJ2-2; D is undetermined. V lost 0 bases, J lost 5 bases, and 13 bases lay in between. Germline CDR1 reads LGHNA; CDR2 reads YSLEER. This CDR3 comprises 16 residues. The CDR3 coding sequence is TGCGCCAGCAGCCAAGATGTGGCGTCAATAACCGGGGAGCTGTTTTTT. Protein: CASSQDVASITGELFF.

The gene calls are TRBV10-3 and TRBJ2-3; the match to TRBD2 covers 15 bases. Trimming cost V 4 bases and J 4 bases; bases outside gene matches: 6. From germline, CDR1 is ENHRY and CDR2 SYGVKD. This CDR3 region has 17 residues. The CDR3 DNA reads as TGTGCCATCAGTGGAGGACTAGCGGGAGGGCTCGCAGATACGCAGTATTTT. Translating gives CAISGGLAGGLADTQYF.

This clone was recorded once. The rearrangement joins TRBV28 to TRBJ2-1, with D possibly TRBD2 on 6 matching bases. The CDR3 runs to 17 residues. Trimming removed 1 base from V and 5 bases from J, with 18 bases in between. Germline loops: CDR1 MDHEN, CDR2 SYDVKM. The CDR3 sequence: CASSLYPMEGEDNEQFF. The CDR3, as DNA: TGTGCCAGCAGTTTATACCCTATGGAGGGCGAAGACAATGAGCAGTTCTTC.

This clone was detected a few times. The sample holds other DNA sequences that translate to the same CDR3. The genes are TRBV25-1 and TRBJ2-1; D gene unclear. The CDR3 totals 14 residues. Deletions cut 3 bases from V and 2 bases from J, with 8 bases between. Germline V CDR1 and CDR2: MGHDK, SYGVNS. Here the CDR3 reads CASSDGWAYNEQFF. In nucleotides, the CDR3 is TGTGCCAGCAGTGACGGTTGGGCCTACAATGAGCAGTTCTTC.

This rearrangement joins TRBV25-1 to TRBJ2-3; TRBD1 matches 9 bases. V shed 4 bases and J 5 bases; nucleotides not matched to a gene: 7. This CDR3 region has 15 residues. Germline CDR1 and CDR2: MGHDK and SYGVNS. The CDR3 here is CASSAGQGREDTQYF. The CDR3, as DNA: TGTGCCAGCAGTGCCGGACAGGGGCGAGAAGATACGCAGTATTTT.

This rearrangement joins TRBV6-5 to TRBJ1-3; D is undetermined. The CDR3 is 15 residues long. Per germline, CDR1 MNHEY and CDR2 SVGAGI. Trimming took off 6 bases at V and 0 bases at J, with 12 bases between the two ends. CDR3 protein: CASSQRPHSGNTIYF. DNA of the CDR3: TGTGCCAGCAGCCAGAGGCCCCACTCTGGAAACACCATATATTTT.

This chain connects TRBV7-3 to TRBJ2-1, with 9 bases fitting TRBD2. From germline, CDR1 is SGHTA and CDR2 FQGTGA. The trim removed 0 bases at V and 7 bases at J, leaving 1 base unmatched. The CDR3 runs 14 residues. CDR3 sequence (DNA): TGTGCCAGCAGCTTAACGGGACTAGCAAATGAGCAGTTCTTC. As protein: CASSLTGLANEQFF.